This entry features one T cell receptor beta chain sequence. Assay: immunoSEQ multiplex PCR; the TCRdb copy retains only in-frame clones and omits some. The table shows roughly 50,000 clones, with 93% occurring only once. The data are from a study of cytomegalovirus exposure and HLA in healthy donors. Study context: A later analysis reported the approximately 120 validation repertoires used the same platform as the roughly 700 first-cohort repertoires.

The approximately 120-subject validation cohort, separate from the 666-subject first cohort, included the donors. The V gene end was trimmed by 6 bases and the J gene end by 4 bases; junction bases not matched to a gene: 8. CDR1 and CDR2 from the germline V gene are ENHRY and SYGVKD. This CDR3 has 15 residues. This clonotype originated in a woman younger than 30 in good health and CMV-seropositive. The rearrangement uses TRBV10-3 and TRBJ1-5, with 8 bases identical to TRBD1. The sample comprised PBMCs. The CDR3 reads CAIRPGGRGNQPQHF. The DNA for the CDR3 is TGTGCCATCAGACCAGGGGGCCGAGGGAATCAGCCCCAGCATTTT.